The 6 T cell receptor beta chains given below trace back to one sample, sequenced in a study of cytomegalovirus exposure and HLA in healthy donors. Use of 60 Vbeta and 13 Jbeta primers characterized the PCR. Clones were read by immunoSEQ multiplex PCR, and TCRdb kept only the in-frame ones, dropping some. The sample includes around 150,000 clones, 80% to 90% of them seen just once. Input material: PBMCs. All receptors derive from a woman aged 30 to 39 in good health and CMV-seropositive.

The chain combines TRBV11-1 with TRBJ1-4, with 7 bases fitting TRBD1. CDR1 is SGHAT, CDR2 FQDESV, per germline (reference sequence). This CDR3 comprises 14 residues. Trimming cost V 5 bases and J 8 bases; bases outside gene matches: 8. CDR3 sequence reads: CASSLRRGAEKLFF. The CDR3 bases are TGTGCCAGCAGCCTTCGCAGGGGGGCCGAAAAACTGTTTTTT.

V is TRBV6-5 and J is TRBJ1-6; 9 nucleotides match TRBD1. The CDR3 contains 13 residues. The germline gives CDR1 MNHEY, CDR2 SVGAGI. The J segment lost 8 bases and the V segment lost 10 bases, leaving 6 bases of the junction unmatched. The CDR3: CATLDRGDSPLHF. The DNA for the CDR3 is TGTGCCACCCTGGACAGGGGAGATTCACCCCTCCACTTT.

The genes are TRBV4-1 and TRBJ1-4; D is uncertain. CDR3 length: 14 residues. V lost 2 bases and J 5 bases, leaving 9 bases between the germline ends. CDR1 and CDR2 (germline): MGHRA, YSYEKL. CDR3 sequence: CASSQLGGNEKLFF. CDR3 sequence (DNA): TGCGCCAGCAGCCAATTAGGAGGGAATGAAAAACTGTTTTTT.

The V gene is TRBV30, the J gene TRBJ2-7, with a weak D call TRBD2 (7 bases). Trimming pared 4 bases from V and 1 base from J, leaving 17 bases between. The CDR3 runs to 15 residues. Germline values: CDR1 GTSNPN, CDR2 SVGIG (reference sequence). This CDR3 reads CAWNLPRGGSYEQYF. The DNA of the CDR3 is TGTGCCTGGAATCTACCAAGGGGGGGGTCCTACGAGCAGTACTTC.

V and J are TRBV7-3 and TRBJ2-3, with 7 positions matching TRBD2. The CDR3 totals 15 residues. Germline CDR1 reads SGHTA; CDR2 reads FQGTGA. Trimming at V came to 6 bases and at J to 0 bases, leaving 6 bases not matched to a gene. In nucleotides, the CDR3 is TGTGCCAGCAGACCAACTAGCGAGAGCACAGATACGCAGTATTTT. Protein product: CASRPTSESTDTQYF.

This rearrangement joins TRBV4-2 to TRBJ1-2; D remains unclear. The germline CDR1 and CDR2 sequences are LGHNA and YNFKEQ. This CDR3 contains 16 residues. The V end was cut by 0 bases, the J end by 3 bases, with 14 bases between. CDR3: CASSQEMWIRDYGYTF. The CDR3 DNA follows: TGTGCCAGCAGCCAAGAAATGTGGATTCGGGACTATGGCTACACCTTC.